This T cell receptor (beta chain) is from a study of blood T cell repertoires in COVID-19. The germline CDR1 and CDR2 sequences are SGHNT and YYREEE (reference sequence). Trimming left V 0 bases short and J 7 bases short, with 11 bases between. The CDR3 is 13 amino acids. Measured with immunoSEQ multiplex PCR; TCRdb has only the in-frame clones, and not every one. The sample contains roughly 27,000 clones, approximately 80% of which appear only once. This receptor was obtained from a man aged 80 or over with active or convalescent COVID-19. The V gene is TRBV5-4, the J gene TRBJ2-7, with D possibly TRBD2 on 5 matching bases. Material for sequencing was peripheral blood. DNA of the CDR3: TGTGCCAGCAGCTTGGAGCCGGGAAGTGAGCAGTACTTC. Amino acids: CASSLEPGSEQYF.